This T cell receptor beta chain was identified during a study of blood T cells in healthy people across ages. Deletions cut 2 bases from V and 8 bases from J, with 10 bases between. CDR1 is KGHSH, CDR2 LQKENI, per germline. The CDR3 has 14 amino acids. Through a sample-barcoded 5' primer and a J-beta primer mix, a second PCR was run for roughly 6 to 12 cycles. TCRdb redid the calling of the 5' RACE reads with MiXCR, one entry per CDR3 protein. In the table there are 850,000 to 950,000 distinct CDR3 sequences, under 30% of which are singletons. The TCR originated in a woman at least 80 years old in good health. The sequenced sample consisted of blood. This sequence joins TRBV18 and TRBJ1-6, with a weak D call TRBD1 (5 bases). Here the CDR3 reads CASSPTREDSPLHF. In DNA form, the CDR3 reads TGTGCCAGCTCACCAACCAGGGAAGATTCACCCCTCCACTTT.